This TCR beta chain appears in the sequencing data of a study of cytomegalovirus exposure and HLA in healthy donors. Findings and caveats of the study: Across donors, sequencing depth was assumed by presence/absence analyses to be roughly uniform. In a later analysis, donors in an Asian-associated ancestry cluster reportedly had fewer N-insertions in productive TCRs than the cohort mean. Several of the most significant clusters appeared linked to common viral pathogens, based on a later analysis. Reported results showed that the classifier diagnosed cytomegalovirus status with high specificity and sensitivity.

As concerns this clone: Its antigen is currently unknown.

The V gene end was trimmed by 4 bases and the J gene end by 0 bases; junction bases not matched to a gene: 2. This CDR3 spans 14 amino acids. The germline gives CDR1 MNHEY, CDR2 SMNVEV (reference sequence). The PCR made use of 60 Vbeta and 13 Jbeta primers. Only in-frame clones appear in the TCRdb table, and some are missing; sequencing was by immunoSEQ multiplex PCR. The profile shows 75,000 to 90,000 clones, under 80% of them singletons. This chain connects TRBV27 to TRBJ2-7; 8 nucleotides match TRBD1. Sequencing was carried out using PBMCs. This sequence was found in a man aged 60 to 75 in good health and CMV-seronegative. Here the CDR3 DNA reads TGTGCCAGCAGTTGGGGACAGGCCTCCTACGAGCAGTACTTC. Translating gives CASSWGQASYEQYF.